Shown below are 2 T cell receptor beta chains from a single sample sequenced in a study of shared clonotypes between healthy human individuals. Generated by immunoSEQ multiplex PCR, the TCRdb table keeps only in-frame clones and is missing some. The data hold around 430,000 clones, with more than 75% observed a single time. Specimen: PBMCs. These receptor sequences come from a woman in her thirties or forties in good health. Some clones in this sample may be carry-over from other donors' samples.

This chain uses TRBV5-1 with TRBJ2-7; 11 bases map to TRBD1. Germline-derived CDR1 and CDR2 are SGHRS and YFSETQ. The V and J ends lost 2 bases and 6 bases, in that order; junction bases with no gene match: 10. CDR3 size: 16 residues. CDR3: CASSLAPGQGDLEQYF. In DNA, the CDR3 is TGCGCCAGCAGCTTAGCACCGGGACAGGGGGACCTCGAGCAGTACTTC.

This clone was recorded at least ten times. V and J are TRBV9 and TRBJ2-5; 10 bases line up with TRBD1. The DNA end is a closer match to TRBJ2-7, so the J assignment may be wrong. CDR3 length: 15 amino acids. In germline, CDR1 is SGDLS, CDR2 YYNGEE. As DNA, the CDR3 is TGTGCCAGCAGCGAGGGACAGGGGTGGTCCTACGAGCAGTACTTC. It yields the protein CASSEGQGWSYEQYF.